The clone carrying this TCR beta chain showed up just a few times. The data originate from a study of blood T cells in healthy people across ages. Combining a sample-barcoded 5' primer with a J-beta primer mix, a second PCR ran for about 7 to 11 cycles. One entry per CDR3 protein, called by TCRdb with MiXCR from the 5' RACE reads. The data contain 850,000 to 1,000,000 distinct CDR3 sequences, 45% to 50% of them seen just once; the ten biggest clones take up 10% to 15%. Material for sequencing was blood. This receptor was obtained from a man aged 25 to 40 in good health.

CDR3: CASSAHRGAGANVLTF. The DNA of the CDR3 is TGTGCCAGCAGCGCTCATAGGGGGGCTGGGGCCAACGTCCTGACTTTC. The rearrangement uses TRBV3-1 and TRBJ2-6; either TRBD1 or TRBD2 may fit D (6 bases each). This CDR3 contains 16 residues. CDR1 LGHDT and CDR2 YNNKEL come from the germline V gene (reference sequence). The V and J ends lost 5 bases and 2 bases respectively, with 13 bases between them.